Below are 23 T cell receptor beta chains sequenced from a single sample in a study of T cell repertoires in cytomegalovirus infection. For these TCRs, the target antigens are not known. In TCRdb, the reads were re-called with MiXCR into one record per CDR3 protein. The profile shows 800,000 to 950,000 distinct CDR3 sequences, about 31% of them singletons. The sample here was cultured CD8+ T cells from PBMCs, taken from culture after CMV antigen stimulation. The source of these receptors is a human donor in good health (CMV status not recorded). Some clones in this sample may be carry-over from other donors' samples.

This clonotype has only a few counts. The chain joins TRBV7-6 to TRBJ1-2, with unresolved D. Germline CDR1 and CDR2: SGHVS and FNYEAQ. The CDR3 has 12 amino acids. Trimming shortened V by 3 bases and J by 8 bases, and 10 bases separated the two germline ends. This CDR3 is CASSFKGVGYTF. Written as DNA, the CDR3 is TGTGCCAGCAGCTTTAAGGGAGTGGGCTACACCTTC.

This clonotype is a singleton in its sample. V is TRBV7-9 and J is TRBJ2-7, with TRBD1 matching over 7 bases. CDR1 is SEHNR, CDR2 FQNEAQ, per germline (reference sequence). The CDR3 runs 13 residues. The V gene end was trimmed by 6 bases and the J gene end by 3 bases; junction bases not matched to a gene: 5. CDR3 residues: CASRPGTDYEQYV. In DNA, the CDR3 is TGTGCCAGCAGACCCGGGACAGACTACGAGCAGTACGTC.

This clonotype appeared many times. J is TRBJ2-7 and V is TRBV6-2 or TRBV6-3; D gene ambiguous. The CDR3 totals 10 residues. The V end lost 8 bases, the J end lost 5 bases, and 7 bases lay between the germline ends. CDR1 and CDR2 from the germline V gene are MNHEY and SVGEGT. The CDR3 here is CASGVDEQYF. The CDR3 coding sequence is TGTGCCAGCGGTGTGGACGAGCAGTACTTC.

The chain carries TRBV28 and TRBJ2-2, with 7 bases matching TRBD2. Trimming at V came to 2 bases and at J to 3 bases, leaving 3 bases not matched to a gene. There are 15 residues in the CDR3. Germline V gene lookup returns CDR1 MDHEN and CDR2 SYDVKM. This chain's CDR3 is CASSLGREDTGELFF. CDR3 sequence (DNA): TGTGCCAGCAGTTTAGGGAGGGAAGACACCGGGGAGCTGTTTTTT.

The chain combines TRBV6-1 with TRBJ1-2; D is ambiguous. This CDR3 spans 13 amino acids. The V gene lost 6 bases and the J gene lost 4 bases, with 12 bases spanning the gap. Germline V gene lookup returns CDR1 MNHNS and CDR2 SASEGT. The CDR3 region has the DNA TGTGCCAGCAGCAATACAGAGACCTATGGCTACACCTTC. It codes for CASSNTETYGYTF.

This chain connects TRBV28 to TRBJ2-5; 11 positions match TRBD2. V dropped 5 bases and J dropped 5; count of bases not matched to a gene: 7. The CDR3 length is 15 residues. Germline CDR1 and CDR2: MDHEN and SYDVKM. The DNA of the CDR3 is TGTGCCAGCAGTCCTGGGGCTAGCGGGGGGGAGACCCAGTACTTC. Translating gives CASSPGASGGETQYF.

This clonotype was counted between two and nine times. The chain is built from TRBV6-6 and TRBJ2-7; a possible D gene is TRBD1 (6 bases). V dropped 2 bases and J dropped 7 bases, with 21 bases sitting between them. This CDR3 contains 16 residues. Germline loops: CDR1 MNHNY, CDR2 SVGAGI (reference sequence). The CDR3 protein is CASSYLGAGRTGEQYV. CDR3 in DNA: TGTGCCAGCAGTTACCTGGGGGCAGGGCGCACGGGGGAGCAGTACGTC.

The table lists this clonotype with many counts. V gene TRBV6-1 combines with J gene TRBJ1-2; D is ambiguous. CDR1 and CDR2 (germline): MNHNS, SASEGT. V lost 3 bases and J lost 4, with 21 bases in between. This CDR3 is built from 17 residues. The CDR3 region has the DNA TGTGCCAGCAGTGAGGAACTTAGTTATGACGGACTCTATGGCTACACCTTC. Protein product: CASSEELSYDGLYGYTF.

The chain's CDR3 is CASSLDNVNTEAFF. CDR3 bases: TGTGCCAGCAGTTTGGACAACGTAAACACTGAAGCTTTCTTT. The gene calls are TRBV6-1 and TRBJ1-1; possible D gene TRBD1, 5 bases. Trimming removed 5 bases from V and 2 bases from J, with 12 bases in between. Germline values: CDR1 MNHNS, CDR2 SASEGT. CDR3 length: 14 residues.

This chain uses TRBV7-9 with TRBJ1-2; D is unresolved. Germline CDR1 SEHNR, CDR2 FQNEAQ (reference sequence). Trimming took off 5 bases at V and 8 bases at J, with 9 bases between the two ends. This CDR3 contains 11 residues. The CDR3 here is CASSPAAGYTF. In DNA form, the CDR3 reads TGTGCCAGCAGCCCAGCCGCCGGCTACACCTTC.

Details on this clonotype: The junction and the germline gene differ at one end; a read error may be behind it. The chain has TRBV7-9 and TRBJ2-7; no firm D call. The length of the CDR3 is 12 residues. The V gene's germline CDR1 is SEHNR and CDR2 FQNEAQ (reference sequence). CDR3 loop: CASSSDAYELYF. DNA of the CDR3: TGTGCCAGCAGTTCCGACGCCTACGAGCTGTACTTC.

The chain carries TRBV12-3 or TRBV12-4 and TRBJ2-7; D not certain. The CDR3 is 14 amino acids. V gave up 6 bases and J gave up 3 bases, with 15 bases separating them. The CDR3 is CASSGEAEYYEQYF. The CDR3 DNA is TGTGCCAGCAGCGGAGAGGCAGAATACTACGAGCAGTACTTC.

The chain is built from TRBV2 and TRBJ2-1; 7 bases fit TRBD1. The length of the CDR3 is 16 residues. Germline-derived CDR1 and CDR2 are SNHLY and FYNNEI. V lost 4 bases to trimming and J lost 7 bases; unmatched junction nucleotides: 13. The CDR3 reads CASSGYRQGDRNEQFF. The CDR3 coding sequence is TGTGCCAGCAGTGGATACCGACAGGGTGATAGGAATGAGCAGTTCTTC.

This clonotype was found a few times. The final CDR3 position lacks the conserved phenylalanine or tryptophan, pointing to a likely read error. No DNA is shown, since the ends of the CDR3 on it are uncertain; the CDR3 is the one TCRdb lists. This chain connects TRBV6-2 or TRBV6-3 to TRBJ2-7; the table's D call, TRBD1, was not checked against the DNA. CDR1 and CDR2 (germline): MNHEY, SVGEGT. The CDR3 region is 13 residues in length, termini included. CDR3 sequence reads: CASRPFDRGQLFS.

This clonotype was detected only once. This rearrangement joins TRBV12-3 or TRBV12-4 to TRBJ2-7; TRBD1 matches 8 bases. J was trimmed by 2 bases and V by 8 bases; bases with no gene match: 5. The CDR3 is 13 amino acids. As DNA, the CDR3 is TGTGCCAGCGGGGCGGGACAGGCCTACGAGCAGTACTTC. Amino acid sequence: CASGAGQAYEQYF.

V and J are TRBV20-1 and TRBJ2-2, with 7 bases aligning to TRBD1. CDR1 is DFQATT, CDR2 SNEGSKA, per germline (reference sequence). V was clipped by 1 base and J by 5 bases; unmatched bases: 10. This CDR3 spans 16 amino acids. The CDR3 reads CSARGGTAPGTGELFF. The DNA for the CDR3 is TGCAGTGCTAGAGGAGGGACAGCCCCGGGGACCGGGGAGCTGTTTTTT.

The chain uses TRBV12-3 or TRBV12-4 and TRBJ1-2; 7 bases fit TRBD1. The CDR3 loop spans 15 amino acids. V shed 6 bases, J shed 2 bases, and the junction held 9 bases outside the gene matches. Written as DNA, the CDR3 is TGTGCCAGCAGCACAACCCCGGGACAGAACTATGGCTACACCTTC. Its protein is CASSTTPGQNYGYTF.

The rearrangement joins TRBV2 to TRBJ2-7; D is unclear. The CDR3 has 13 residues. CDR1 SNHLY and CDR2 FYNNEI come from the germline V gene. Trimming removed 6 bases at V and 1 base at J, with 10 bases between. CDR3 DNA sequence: TGTGCCAGCAGAGGGCAGATTTCCTACGAGCAGTACTTC. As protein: CASRGQISYEQYF.

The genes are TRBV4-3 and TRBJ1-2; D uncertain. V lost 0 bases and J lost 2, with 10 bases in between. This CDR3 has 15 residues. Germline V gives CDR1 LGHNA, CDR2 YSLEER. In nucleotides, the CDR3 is TGCGCCAGCAGCCAAGATACGGCAGAGAACTATGGCTACACCTTC. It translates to CASSQDTAENYGYTF.

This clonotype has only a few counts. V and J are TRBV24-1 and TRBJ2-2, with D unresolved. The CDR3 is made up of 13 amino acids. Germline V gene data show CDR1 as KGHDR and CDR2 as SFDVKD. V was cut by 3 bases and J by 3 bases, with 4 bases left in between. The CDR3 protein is CATSDIDTGELFF. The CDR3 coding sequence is TGTGCCACCAGTGATATAGACACCGGGGAGCTGTTTTTT.

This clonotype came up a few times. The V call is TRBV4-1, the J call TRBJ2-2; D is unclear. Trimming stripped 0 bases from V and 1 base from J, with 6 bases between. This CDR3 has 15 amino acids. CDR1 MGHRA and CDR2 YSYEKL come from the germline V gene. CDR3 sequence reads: CASSQDVGNTGELFF. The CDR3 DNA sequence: TGCGCCAGCAGCCAAGATGTGGGGAACACCGGGGAGCTGTTTTTT.

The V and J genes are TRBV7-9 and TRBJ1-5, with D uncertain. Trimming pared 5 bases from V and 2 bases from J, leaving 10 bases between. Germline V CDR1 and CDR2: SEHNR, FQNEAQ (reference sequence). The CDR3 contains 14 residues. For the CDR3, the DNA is TGTGCCAGCAGCACCCAGTTAGGCAATCAGCCCCAGCATTTT. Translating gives CASSTQLGNQPQHF.

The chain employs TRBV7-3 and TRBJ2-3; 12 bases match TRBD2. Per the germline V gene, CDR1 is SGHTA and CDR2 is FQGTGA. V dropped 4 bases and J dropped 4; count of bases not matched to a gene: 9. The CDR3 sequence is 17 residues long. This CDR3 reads CASSWTLAGGEADTQYF. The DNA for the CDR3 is TGTGCCAGCAGCTGGACCCTAGCGGGGGGGGAGGCAGATACGCAGTATTTT. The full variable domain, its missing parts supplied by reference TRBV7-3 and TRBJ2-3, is GAGVSQTPSNKVTEKGKYVELRCDPISGHTALYWYRQSLGQGPEFLIYFQGTGAADDSGLPNDRFFAVRPEGSVSTLKIQRTERGDSAVYLCASSWTLAGGEADTQYFGPGTRLTVL.